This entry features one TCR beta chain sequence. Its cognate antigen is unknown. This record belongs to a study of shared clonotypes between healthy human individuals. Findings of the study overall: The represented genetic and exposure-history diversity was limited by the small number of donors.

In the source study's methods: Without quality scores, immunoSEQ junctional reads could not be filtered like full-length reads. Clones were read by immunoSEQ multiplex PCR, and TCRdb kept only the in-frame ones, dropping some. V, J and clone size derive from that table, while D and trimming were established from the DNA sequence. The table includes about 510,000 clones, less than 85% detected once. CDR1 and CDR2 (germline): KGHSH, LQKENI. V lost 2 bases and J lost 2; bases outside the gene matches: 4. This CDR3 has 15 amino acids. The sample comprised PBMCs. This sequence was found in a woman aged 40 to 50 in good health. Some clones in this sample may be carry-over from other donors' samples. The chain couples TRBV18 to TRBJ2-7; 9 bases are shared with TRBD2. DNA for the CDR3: TGTGCCAGCTCACCAGCGGGAGGGCCTGCCTACGAGCAGTACTTC. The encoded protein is CASSPAGGPAYEQYF.